This T cell receptor (beta chain) is drawn from a study of PD-L1 blockade in urothelial cancer. As for the study in general: It was at 3 weeks (second dose) and 6 weeks after treatment start that blood was analyzed. Researchers found blood samples held a median of roughly 140,000 T cells.

The time point: peripheral blood 6 weeks after treatment start. The repertoire was sequenced with immunoSEQ multiplex PCR; TCRdb's copy has only in-frame clones and lacks some. The top ten hold 2% to 2.5% of the sample, which has 100,000 to 150,000 clones, roughly 83% seen once. Turning to this clone: Its antigen is undetermined.

The study, taken as a whole, reports: Better survival was predicted by below-median pretreatment blood TCR clonality.

Germline V gene lookup returns CDR1 MNHEY and CDR2 SMNVEV (reference sequence). CDR3 length: 15 residues. The trim removed 8 bases at V and 10 bases at J, leaving 13 bases unmatched. This sequence joins TRBV27 and TRBJ2-1, with TRBD2 matching 11 bases. This clonotype originated in a man aged 50-60 years with urothelial cancer. The sample here was PBMCs, taken around atezolizumab (anti-PD-L1) treatment. The DNA of the CDR3 is TGTGCCAGCGGACTAGGACTAGCGGGCCGCCGGGAGCAGTTCTTC. Its protein product is CASGLGLAGRREQFF.